This T cell receptor beta chain was retrieved from a study of T-cell reconstitution after alpha-beta-depleted transplantation in children. General observations from the study: Approximately two months post-transplant, alpha-beta T cells reportedly originated from several hundred expanded graft clones.

Preparation of the TCRbeta library used unique molecular identifiers. A single record per CDR3 protein comes from TCRdb applying MiXCR to the PCR reads. The data hold 450,000 to 700,000 distinct CDR3 sequences, with about a quarter observed a single time. Concerning this clonotype: The antigen remains unidentified.

Germline V gives CDR1 SGHTA, CDR2 FQGNSA. The CDR3 covers 13 residues. V was pared by 1 base and J by 7 bases, with 7 bases between. Sample: PBMCs, taken before TCRalphabeta/CD19-depleted stem cell transplant. The clonotype comes from a boy younger than two with Wiskott-Aldrich syndrome, due to receive a stem cell transplant. The gene calls are TRBV7-2 and TRBJ1-4, with unresolved D. The CDR3 DNA follows: TGTGCCAGCAGCTTAGAATATGGTGAAAAACTGTTTTTT. Its translation is CASSLEYGEKLFF.